This T cell receptor beta chain comes out of a study of beta chain features in type 1 diabetes. TCRB transcripts that were expressed got sequenced, as all of the isolated RNA had been reverse transcribed. Assay used: immunoSEQ multiplex PCR; TCRdb lists only in-frame clones, some missing. The profile shows roughly 380,000 clones, about 18% of them singletons. V was clipped by 8 bases and J by 1 base, with 13 bases between them. The CDR3 is 14 amino acids. The V gene's germline CDR1 is MNHEY and CDR2 SVGAGI. Sequenced input: naive CD4+ T cells from blood. The rearrangement uses TRBV6-5 and TRBJ2-3, with a possible D match to TRBD2 (6 bases). This clonotype originated in a woman between 18 and 29 years old in good health. CDR3 region: CASHSGQGTDTQYF. The DNA of the CDR3 is TGTGCCAGCCATAGCGGCCAGGGCACAGATACGCAGTATTTT.